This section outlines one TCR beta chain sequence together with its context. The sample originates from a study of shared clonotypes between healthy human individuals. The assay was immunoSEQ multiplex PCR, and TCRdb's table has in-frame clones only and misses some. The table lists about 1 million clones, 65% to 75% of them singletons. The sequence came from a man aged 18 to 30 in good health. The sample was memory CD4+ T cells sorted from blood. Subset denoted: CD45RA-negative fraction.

The DNA for the CDR3 is TGTGCCAGCACCTCGCAGCAGGGGAGCGGGGAGCTGTTTTTT. Its protein product is CASTSQQGSGELFF. The chain combines TRBV6-4 with TRBJ2-2; tentative D call: TRBD1 (6 bases). Germline assignment: CDR1 MRHNA and CDR2 SNTAGT. The CDR3 has 14 residues. V was trimmed by 7 bases and J by 7 bases, leaving 16 bases between them.